This is a list of T cell receptor beta chains from one sample in a study of neurological immune-mediated disorders. Each CDR3 protein is one row after TCRdb ran MiXCR on the 5' RACE reads. This sample has more than 35,000 distinct CDR3 sequences; around 10% occur once, and the top ten carry roughly 7%. Material for sequencing was PBMCs. Receptors originate from a woman aged 25 to 39 with HTLV-1-associated myelopathy (HAM/TSP). Each CDR3 is given with its conserved first and last residue. The D gene is left open where the match is weak. Clone size appears in some rows only: once, few, many, or a class for an expanded clone.

clone_size j_call cdr3_length d_call v_call cdr3_nt cdr3_aa
many TRBJ1-2 14 NA TRBV3-1 TGTGCCAGCAGCCAAGAGGAGGGGTCGAGTGGCTACACCTTC CASSQEEGSSGYTF
many TRBJ2-7 14 NA TRBV10-3 TGTGCCATCAGGGCTAGCGCCAATTCCTACGAGCAGTACTTC CAIRASANSYEQYF
many TRBJ2-7 14 TRBD1 TRBV10-3 TGTGCCACCAACTCTGACAGGGGCTTTATCGAGCAGTACTTC CATNSDRGFIEQYF
many TRBJ2-1 14 NA TRBV6-5 TGTGCCAGCAAGGGGGGGGGTTTATTCGGTGAGCAGTTCTTC CASKGGGLFGEQFF
medium-sized TRBJ2-1 15 TRBD2 TRBV29-1 TGCAGCGCCACTAGCGGGGGGGCTTTGGACAATGAGCAGTTCTTC CSATSGGALDNEQFF
NA TRBJ2-1 15 NA TRBV14 TGTGTCAGCAGCCAAGATGGGAAGGCGTACAATGAGCAGTTCTTC CVSSQDGKAYNEQFF
many TRBJ1-5 12 TRBD1 TRBV20-1 TGCAGTGTTGGGACAGTCAATCAGCCCCAGCATTTT CSVGTVNQPQHF
NA TRBJ2-2 18 NA TRBV27 TGTGCCAGCAGTTTATACCCCTGGGGGCAGCGGGGCACCGGGGAGCTGTTTTTT CASSLYPWGQRGTGELFF
many TRBJ1-1 16 NA TRBV3-1 TGTGCCAGCAGCCAGCTCCGGACGGGGGGGAACACTGAAGCTTTCTTT CASSQLRTGGNTEAFF
many TRBJ2-7 14 NA TRBV7-2 TGTGCCAGCAGCCTTTCCGTCGGATTCTACGAGCAGTACTTC CASSLSVGFYEQYF
NA TRBJ2-7 13 NA TRBV10-2 TGCGCCAGCAGTGGGACAACCAACTACGAGCAGTACTTC CASSGTTNYEQYF
few TRBJ2-2 12 NA TRBV7-9 TGTGCCAGCAGCTTACATTCCGGGGAGCTGTTTTTT CASSLHSGELFF
many TRBJ1-2 14 NA TRBV7-2 TGTGCCAGCAATCTGAGAGGGCTTGGGAATGGCTACACCTTC CASNLRGLGNGYTF
NA TRBJ2-2 13 NA TRBV3-1 TGTGCCAGCAGCCAAGTGAACACCGGGGAGCTGTTTTTT CASSQVNTGELFF
many TRBJ2-7 16 TRBD1 TRBV20-1 TGCAGTGCTAGAGATTCTGGGACAGGGGTTTTCTACGAGCAGTACTTC CSARDSGTGVFYEQYF
many TRBJ1-1 16 NA TRBV12-3/TRBV12-4 TGTGCCAGCAGTTTAGCGGCGGAGGGGAAGGACACTGAAGCTTTCTTT CASSLAAEGKDTEAFF
many TRBJ2-3 16 NA TRBV6-1 TGTGCCAGCAGTGAGATGGACAGCCTATACACAGATACGCAGTATTTT CASSEMDSLYTDTQYF
many TRBJ2-3 11 NA TRBV20-1 TGCAGTGCTACGAGGGGGGATACGCAGTATTTT CSATRGDTQYF
many TRBJ2-1 16 TRBD2 TRBV12-3/TRBV12-4 TGTGCCAGCAGCCATAGGACTAGCGGGGGGGGTAATGAGCAGTTCTTC CASSHRTSGGGNEQFF
many TRBJ1-3 13 NA TRBV14 TGTGCCAGCAGCCTCTTCTCTGGAAACACCATATATTTT CASSLFSGNTIYF
many TRBJ1-3 14 NA TRBV3-1 TGTGCCAGCAGTCTGCGCATGGCTGGAAACACCATATATTTT CASSLRMAGNTIYF
many TRBJ2-3 15 NA TRBV10-2 TGCGCCAGCACTTTGTGGGGGGCCCCCACAGATACGCAGTATTTT CASTLWGAPTDTQYF
NA TRBJ2-2 24 NA TRBV9 NA CASSAYRDRADEQYFGPGTGELFF
many TRBJ2-3 16 TRBD2 TRBV20-1 TGCAGTGCTAGACGACTAGCGGGGGATATCACAGATACGCAGTATTTT CSARRLAGDITDTQYF
many TRBJ2-6 15 NA TRBV5-1 TGCGCCAGCAGCGGGCAGGGGTCCGGGGCCAACGTCCTGACTTTC CASSGQGSGANVLTF
many TRBJ1-5 14 NA TRBV6-5 TGTGCCAGCAGTTACGGGGGAGGGGGTCAGCCCCAGCATTTT CASSYGGGGQPQHF
many TRBJ1-1 14 TRBD1 TRBV5-1 TGCGCCAGCAGCCCCCGGACAGGAAACACTGAAGCTTTCTTT CASSPRTGNTEAFF
many TRBJ2-1 12 TRBD2 TRBV20-1 TGCAGTGCTAGACTAGCGGGGGGCACGTCGGGGTTC CSARLAGGTSGF
few TRBJ1-4 17 TRBD1 TRBV10-1 TGCGCCAGCAGTGACGGAGTCAGGGGGCAGACTAATGAAAAACTGTTTTTT CASSDGVRGQTNEKLFF
many TRBJ2-7 14 NA TRBV6-5 TGTGCCAGCCGTGATCCATGGTCTGAATACGAGCAGTACTTC CASRDPWSEYEQYF
NA TRBJ1-6 16 NA TRBV5-6 TGTGCCAGCAGCTTGTATGGCAACTCCTATAATTCACCCCTCCACTTT CASSLYGNSYNSPLHF
many TRBJ1-2 12 NA TRBV7-2 TGTGCCAGCAGCTTAGGCAGCTATGGCTACACCTTC CASSLGSYGYTF
many TRBJ1-2 10 NA TRBV5-1 TGCGCCAGCAGCTTGGATGGCTACACCTTC CASSLDGYTF
NA TRBJ2-1 16 NA TRBV20-1 TGCAGTGCTAGAGATCGTTTAAAGGGGTTAGGGAATGAGCAGTTCTTC CSARDRLKGLGNEQFF
many TRBJ2-1 16 NA TRBV20-1 TGCAGTGCTAGAGATCAAAAGACGAGAAGCGGCGATGAGCAGTTCTTC CSARDQKTRSGDEQFF